This TCR beta chain comes out of a study of OX40 agonist ivuxolimab in advanced cancers. Study information: Dosing consisted of intravenous ivuxolimab at 0.01 to 10 mg/kg every 2 weeks.

This CDR3 region has 13 residues. Germline assignment: CDR1 SGHTA and CDR2 FQGTGA. The V gene lost 5 bases and the J gene lost 5 bases, with 10 bases spanning the gap. The assay was immunoSEQ multiplex PCR, and TCRdb's table has in-frame clones only and misses some. The repertoire holds 30,000 to 40,000 clones, with around 89% as singletons. This clone was observed once. The V and J genes are TRBV7-3 and TRBJ2-1; D is possibly TRBD1 or TRBD2 (5 bases each). This material consisted of CD4+ or CD8+ T cells sorted from blood, taken in a trial of the OX40 agonist ivuxolimab. The origin of this receptor is an adult with an advanced solid tumor such as melanoma, head and neck, liver or kidney cancer. The chain's CDR3 is CASSRGTDNEQFF. CDR3 DNA sequence: TGTGCCAGCAGCCGTGGGACGGACAATGAGCAGTTCTTC.